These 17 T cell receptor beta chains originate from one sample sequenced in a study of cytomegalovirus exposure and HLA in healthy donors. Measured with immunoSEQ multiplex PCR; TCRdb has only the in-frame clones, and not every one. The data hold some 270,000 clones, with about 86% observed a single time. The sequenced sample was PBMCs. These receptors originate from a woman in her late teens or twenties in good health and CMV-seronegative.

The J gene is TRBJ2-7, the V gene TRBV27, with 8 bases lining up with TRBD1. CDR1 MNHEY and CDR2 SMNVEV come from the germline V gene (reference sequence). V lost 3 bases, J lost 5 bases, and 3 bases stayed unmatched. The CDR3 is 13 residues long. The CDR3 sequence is CASSFRTGHEQYF. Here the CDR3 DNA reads TGTGCCAGCAGTTTCCGGACAGGGCACGAGCAGTACTTC.

The CDR3 region is CASSQDLIRGANTEAFF. CDR3 sequence (DNA): TGCGCCAGCAGCCAAGATCTTATCCGGGGGGCGAACACTGAAGCTTTCTTT. The J gene is TRBJ1-1, the V gene TRBV4-3; possible D gene TRBD1, 6 bases. There are 17 residues in the CDR3. Looked up from germline, CDR1 is LGHNA and CDR2 is YSLEER. Trimming removed 0 bases at V and 1 base at J, with 15 bases between.

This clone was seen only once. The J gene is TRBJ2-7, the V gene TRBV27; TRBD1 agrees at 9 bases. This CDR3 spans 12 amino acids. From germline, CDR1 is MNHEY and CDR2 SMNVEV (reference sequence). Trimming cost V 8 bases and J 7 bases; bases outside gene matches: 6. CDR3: CASWTGAREQYF. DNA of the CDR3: TGTGCCAGCTGGACAGGGGCAAGAGAGCAGTACTTC.

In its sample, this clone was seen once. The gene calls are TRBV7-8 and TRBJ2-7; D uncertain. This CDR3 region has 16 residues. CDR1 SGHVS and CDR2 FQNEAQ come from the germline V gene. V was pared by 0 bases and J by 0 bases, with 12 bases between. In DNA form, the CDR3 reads TGTGCCAGCAGCTTAGCTGAGCCAGGCAACTCCTACGAGCAGTACTTC. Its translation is CASSLAEPGNSYEQYF.

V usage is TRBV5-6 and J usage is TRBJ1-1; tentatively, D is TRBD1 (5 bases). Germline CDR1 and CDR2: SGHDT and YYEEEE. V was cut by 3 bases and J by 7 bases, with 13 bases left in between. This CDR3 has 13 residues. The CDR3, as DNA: TGTGCCAGCAGCTGGGGCCAGGAAGATGAAGCTTTCTTT. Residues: CASSWGQEDEAFF.

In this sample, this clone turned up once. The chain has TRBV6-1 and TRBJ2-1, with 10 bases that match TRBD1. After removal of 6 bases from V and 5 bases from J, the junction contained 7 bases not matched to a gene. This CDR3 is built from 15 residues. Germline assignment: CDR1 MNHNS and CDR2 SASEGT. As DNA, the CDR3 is TGTGCCAGCAGAGAGTTAGGGACAGGGGACAATGAGCAGTTCTTC. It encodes CASRELGTGDNEQFF.

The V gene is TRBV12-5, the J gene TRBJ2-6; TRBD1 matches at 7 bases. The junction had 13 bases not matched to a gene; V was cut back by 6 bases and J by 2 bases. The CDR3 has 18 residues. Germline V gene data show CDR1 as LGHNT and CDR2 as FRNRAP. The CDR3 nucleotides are TGTGCTAGTGGGCGATCAGGGGGTTCGTATGCTGGGGCCAACGTCCTGACTTTC. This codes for CASGRSGGSYAGANVLTF. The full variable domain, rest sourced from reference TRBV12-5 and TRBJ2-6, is DARVTQTPRHKVTEMGQEVTMRCQPILGHNTVFWYRQTMMQGLELLAYFRNRAPLDDSGMPKDRFSAEMPDATLATLKIQPSEPRDSAVYFCASGRSGGSYAGANVLTFGAGSRLTVL.

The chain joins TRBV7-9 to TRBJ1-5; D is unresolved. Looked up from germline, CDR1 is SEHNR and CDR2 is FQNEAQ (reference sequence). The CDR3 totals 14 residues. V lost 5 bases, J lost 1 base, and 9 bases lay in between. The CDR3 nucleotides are TGTGCCAGCAGCCCTATTAGAAGCAATCAGCCCCAGCATTTT. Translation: CASSPIRSNQPQHF.

The CDR3 protein is CASSYPRNTGELFF. The CDR3 DNA sequence: TGTGCCAGCAGTTACCCCCGGAACACCGGGGAGCTGTTTTTT. The gene calls are TRBV6-6 and TRBJ2-2; D remains ambiguous. CDR3 length: 14 residues. CDR1 and CDR2 (germline): MNHNY, SVGAGI (reference sequence). The V and J ends lost 2 bases and 1 base respectively, with 5 bases between them.

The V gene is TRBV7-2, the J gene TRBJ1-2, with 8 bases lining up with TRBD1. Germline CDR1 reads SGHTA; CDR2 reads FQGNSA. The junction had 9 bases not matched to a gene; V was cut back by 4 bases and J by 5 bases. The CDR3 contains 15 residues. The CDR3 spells CASSSDRDRTYGYTF. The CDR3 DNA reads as TGTGCCAGCAGCTCGGATCGGGACAGGACTTATGGCTACACCTTC.

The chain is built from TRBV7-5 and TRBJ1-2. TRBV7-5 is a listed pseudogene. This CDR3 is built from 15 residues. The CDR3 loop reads CARSLAAGGDYGYTF. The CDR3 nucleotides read TGTGCCAGAAGCTTAGCGGCGGGAGGTGACTATGGCTACACCTTC.

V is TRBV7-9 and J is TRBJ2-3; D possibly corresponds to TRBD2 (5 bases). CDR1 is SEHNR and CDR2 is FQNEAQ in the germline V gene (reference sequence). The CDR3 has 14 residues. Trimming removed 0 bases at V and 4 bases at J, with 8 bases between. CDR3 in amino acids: CASSLARDSDTQYF. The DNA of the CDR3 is TGTGCCAGCAGCTTAGCTCGGGATTCAGATACGCAGTATTTT.

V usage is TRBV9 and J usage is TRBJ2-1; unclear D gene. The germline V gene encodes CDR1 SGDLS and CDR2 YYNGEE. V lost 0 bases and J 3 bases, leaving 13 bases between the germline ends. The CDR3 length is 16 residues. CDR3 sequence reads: CASSVASPNDYNEQFF. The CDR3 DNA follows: TGTGCCAGCAGCGTAGCTTCGCCTAACGACTACAATGAGCAGTTCTTC.

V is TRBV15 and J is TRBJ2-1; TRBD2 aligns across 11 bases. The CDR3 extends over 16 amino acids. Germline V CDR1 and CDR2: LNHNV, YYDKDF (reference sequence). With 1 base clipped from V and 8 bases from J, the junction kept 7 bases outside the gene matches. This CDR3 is CATSRGGTSGADEQFF. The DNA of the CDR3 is TGTGCCACCAGCAGAGGGGGGACTAGCGGTGCCGATGAGCAGTTCTTC.

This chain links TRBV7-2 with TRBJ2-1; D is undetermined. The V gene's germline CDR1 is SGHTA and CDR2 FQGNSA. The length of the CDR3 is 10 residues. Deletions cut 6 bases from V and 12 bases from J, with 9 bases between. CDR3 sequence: CASSLVVQFF. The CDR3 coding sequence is TGTGCCAGCAGTCTAGTAGTGCAGTTCTTC.

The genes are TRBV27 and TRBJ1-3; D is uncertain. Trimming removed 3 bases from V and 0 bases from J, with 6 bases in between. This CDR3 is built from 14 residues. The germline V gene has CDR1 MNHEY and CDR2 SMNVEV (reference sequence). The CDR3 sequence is CASSLSGSGNTIYF. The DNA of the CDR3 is TGTGCCAGCAGTTTGTCGGGCTCTGGAAACACCATATATTTT.

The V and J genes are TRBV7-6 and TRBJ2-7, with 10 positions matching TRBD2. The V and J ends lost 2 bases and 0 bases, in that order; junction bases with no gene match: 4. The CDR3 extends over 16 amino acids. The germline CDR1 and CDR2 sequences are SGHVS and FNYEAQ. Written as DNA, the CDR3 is TGTGCCAGCAGCTTAATAGCGGGGGGCAACTCCTACGAGCAGTACTTC. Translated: CASSLIAGGNSYEQYF.